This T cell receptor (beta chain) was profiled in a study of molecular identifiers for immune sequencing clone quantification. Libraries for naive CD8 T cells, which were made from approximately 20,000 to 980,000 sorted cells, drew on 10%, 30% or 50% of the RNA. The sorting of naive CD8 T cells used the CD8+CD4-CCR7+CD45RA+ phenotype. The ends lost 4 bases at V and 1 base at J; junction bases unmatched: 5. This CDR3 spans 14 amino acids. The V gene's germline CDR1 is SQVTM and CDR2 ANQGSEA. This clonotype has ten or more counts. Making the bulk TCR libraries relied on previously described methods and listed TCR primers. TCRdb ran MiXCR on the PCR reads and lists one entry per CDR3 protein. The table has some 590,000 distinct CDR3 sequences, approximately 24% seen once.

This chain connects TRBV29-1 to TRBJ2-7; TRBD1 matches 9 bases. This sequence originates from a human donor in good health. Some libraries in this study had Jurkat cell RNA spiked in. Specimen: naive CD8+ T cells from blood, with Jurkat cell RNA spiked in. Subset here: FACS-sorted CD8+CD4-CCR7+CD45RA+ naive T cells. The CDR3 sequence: CSVVGQGQSYEQYF. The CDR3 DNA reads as TGCAGCGTTGTAGGACAGGGGCAGTCCTACGAGCAGTACTTC.